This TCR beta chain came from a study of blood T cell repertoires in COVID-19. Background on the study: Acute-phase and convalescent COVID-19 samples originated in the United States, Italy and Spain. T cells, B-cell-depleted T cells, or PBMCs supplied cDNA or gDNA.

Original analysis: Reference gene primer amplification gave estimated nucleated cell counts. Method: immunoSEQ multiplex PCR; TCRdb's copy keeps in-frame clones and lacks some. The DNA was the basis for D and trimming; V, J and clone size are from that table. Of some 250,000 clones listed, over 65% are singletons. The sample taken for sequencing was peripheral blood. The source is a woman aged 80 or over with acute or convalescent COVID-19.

CDR3 DNA: TGTGCCAGCAGCTCCCTCCGTCGTCCGAACACCGGGGAGCTGTTTTTT. As protein: CASSSLRRPNTGELFF. The rearrangement uses TRBV11-2 and TRBJ2-2; no reliable D call. Trimming cost V 4 bases and J 0 bases, with 12 bases left between them. Germline values: CDR1 SGHAT, CDR2 FQNNGV. The CDR3 has 16 amino acids.